The 23 T cell receptor beta chains presented below share a single source sample, sequenced in a study of T cells after yellow fever vaccination. MiXCR, applied by TCRdb to the 5' RACE reads, yields one record per CDR3 protein. The sample records tens of thousands of distinct CDR3 sequences, roughly 7.7% being singletons. The material was CD8+ T cells sorted from PBMCs, obtained on the day of the yellow fever booster vaccination. Every receptor here comes from a young man who received the YFV17D yellow fever vaccine.

This clonotype was seen a few times. The genes are TRBV7-7 and TRBJ2-1, with 11 bases identical to TRBD1. The CDR3 consists of 15 residues. CDR1 and CDR2 (germline): SSHAT, FNYEAQ (reference sequence). J lost 8 bases, V lost 4 bases, and 7 bases had no gene match. The CDR3 spells CASSSTDRGPDEQFF. Here the CDR3 DNA reads TGTGCCAGCAGCTCGACGGACAGGGGGCCCGATGAGCAGTTCTTC.

The CDR3 region is CASIPGLASYEQYF. In DNA form, the CDR3 reads TGCGCCAGCATCCCGGGACTAGCGAGCTACGAGCAGTACTTC. The chain is built from TRBV5-1 and TRBJ2-7; 10 nucleotides align to TRBD2. The germline V gene has CDR1 SGHRS and CDR2 YFSETQ. CDR3 length: 14 amino acids. With V trimmed by 6 bases and J by 3 bases, 6 bases remained unmatched.

This clonotype showed up just a few times. J is TRBJ1-2 and V is TRBV11-2; possibly TRBD1 for D (6 bases). The CDR3 totals 13 residues. Germline values: CDR1 SGHAT, CDR2 FQNNGV. V lost 5 bases to trimming and J lost 7 bases, with 14 bases between them. For the CDR3, the DNA is TGTGCCAGCAGCGTTGGGGGGCTTAGTGGCTACACCTTC. The encoded protein is CASSVGGLSGYTF.

This clonotype was detected ten times or more. In DNA, the CDR3 is TGCGCCAGCAGCCTAGACCAACCCGGAGATACGCAGTATTTT. As protein: CASSLDQPGDTQYF. This rearrangement joins TRBV4-1 to TRBJ2-3; D gene uncertain. Trimming removed 4 bases at V and 5 bases at J, with 13 bases between. The germline V gene has CDR1 MGHRA and CDR2 YSYEKL. The CDR3 loop spans 14 amino acids.

The chain joins TRBV12-3 or TRBV12-4 to TRBJ2-5; D unresolved. The CDR3 covers 11 residues. Trimming stripped 5 bases from V and 5 bases from J, with 6 bases between. The DNA for the CDR3 is TGTGCCAGCAGTGGCCGGGAGACCCAGTACTTC. Protein: CASSGRETQYF.

This CDR3 reads CASSYGAGGSYEQYF. The CDR3 region has the DNA TGTGCCAGCAGTTACGGGGCAGGGGGCTCCTACGAGCAGTACTTC. The rearrangement joins TRBV6-5 to TRBJ2-7; 7 bases fit TRBD1. The CDR3 consists of 15 residues. J was trimmed by 0 bases and V by 2 bases; bases with no gene match: 4. Germline V gives CDR1 MNHEY, CDR2 SVGAGI.

The chain's CDR3 is CSARGTSGAISSYNEQFF. DNA of the CDR3: TGCAGTGCTCGCGGGACTAGCGGGGCCATTAGCTCCTACAATGAGCAGTTCTTC. The chain joins TRBV20-1 to TRBJ2-1; TRBD2 matches at 13 bases. The CDR3 spans 18 residues. Germline V gives CDR1 DFQATT, CDR2 SNEGSKA (reference sequence). V dropped 5 bases and J dropped 0; count of bases not matched to a gene: 10.

This clonotype was observed a few times. The J gene is TRBJ2-1, the V gene TRBV10-3; TRBD2 is a possible D gene (6 bases). The CDR3 runs to 14 residues. Per the germline V gene, CDR1 is ENHRY and CDR2 is SYGVKD. Between the trimmed V and J ends, which lost 7 bases and 6 bases, there was a span of 16 bases. The CDR3 spells CAIMGGGSPNEQFF. As DNA, the CDR3 is TGTGCCATCATGGGGGGTGGGTCCCCCAATGAGCAGTTCTTC.

The rearrangement links TRBV20-1 to TRBJ2-7; 14 bases fit TRBD2. This CDR3 is built from 17 residues. V dropped 4 bases and J dropped 2; count of bases not matched to a gene: 10. CDR1 and CDR2 (germline): DFQATT, SNEGSKA (reference sequence). Here the CDR3 DNA reads TGCAGTGCTACGGGACTAGCGGGAGTCGGGGGCACCTACGAGCAGTACTTC. Translated: CSATGLAGVGGTYEQYF.

Ten or more counts support this clonotype. The chain employs TRBV2 and TRBJ2-1; TRBD2 aligns across 9 bases. Germline V gene lookup returns CDR1 SNHLY and CDR2 FYNNEI. Trimming at V came to 4 bases and at J to 1 base, leaving 11 bases not matched to a gene. This CDR3 comprises 18 residues. Written as DNA, the CDR3 is TGTGCCAGCAGTGTTTCGGCGGGAGGGCCGTTTTCCTACAATGAGCAGTTCTTC. It specifies CASSVSAGGPFSYNEQFF.

The chain carries TRBV9 and TRBJ2-7; 8 positions agree with TRBD1. The germline gives CDR1 SGDLS, CDR2 YYNGEE. The CDR3 consists of 16 residues. J was trimmed by 2 bases and V by 4 bases; bases with no gene match: 11. This CDR3 is CASSSAPDRDPYEQYF. DNA for the CDR3: TGTGCCAGCAGCTCAGCCCCGGACAGGGACCCCTACGAGCAGTACTTC.

The CDR3 loop is CASGRMGRHTTYNEQFF. In nucleotides, the CDR3 is TGTGCCAGCGGGAGAATGGGGAGACACACAACCTACAATGAGCAGTTCTTC. The J gene is TRBJ2-1, the V gene TRBV6-2 or TRBV6-3; a possible D gene is TRBD2 (5 bases). This CDR3 is 17 amino acids long. V lost 8 bases and J 2 bases, leaving 22 bases between the germline ends. Germline CDR1 and CDR2: MNHEY and SVGEGT.

The J gene is TRBJ1-2, the V gene TRBV5-1; 11 nucleotides agree with TRBD1. The V segment lost 4 bases and the J segment 8 bases; nucleotides outside the gene matches: 7. The CDR3 has 14 amino acids. Looked up from germline, CDR1 is SGHRS and CDR2 is YFSETQ. CDR3 residues: CASSTGQGALGYTF. In nucleotides, the CDR3 is TGCGCCAGCAGCACCGGACAGGGGGCATTGGGCTACACCTTC.

At least ten counts were recorded for this clonotype. The rearrangement joins TRBV5-5 to TRBJ2-2; D remains unclear. Trimming shortened V by 3 bases and J by 6 bases, and 15 bases separated the two germline ends. Germline V CDR1 and CDR2: SGHKS, YYEKEE (reference sequence). The CDR3 runs 15 residues. CDR3 sequence reads: CASSYPPQVPGELFF. The CDR3 DNA sequence: TGTGCCAGCAGCTACCCCCCGCAGGTTCCCGGGGAGCTGTTTTTT.

This clonotype was counted many times. J is TRBJ2-3 and V is TRBV20-1; D unclear. The germline gives CDR1 DFQATT, CDR2 SNEGSKA (reference sequence). The CDR3 sequence is 11 residues long. V lost 2 bases, J lost 2 bases, and 2 bases lay in between. The CDR3 sequence: CSARFTDTQYF. As DNA, the CDR3 is TGCAGTGCTAGATTCACAGATACGCAGTATTTT.

The chain employs TRBV19 and TRBJ2-1; D is undetermined. The germline V and J ends were trimmed by 3 bases and 3 bases, with 9 bases remaining between them. The germline V gene encodes CDR1 LNHDA and CDR2 SQIVND (reference sequence). The CDR3 runs 14 residues. CDR3: CASSIGWSYNEQFF. The CDR3 DNA reads TGTGCCAGTAGTATCGGGTGGAGCTACAATGAGCAGTTCTTC.

The sample holds a few counts of this clonotype. This rearrangement joins TRBV30 to TRBJ2-1; 8 nucleotides align to TRBD2. The germline CDR1 and CDR2 sequences are GTSNPN and SVGIG (reference sequence). The CDR3 is made up of 13 amino acids. Trimming removed 4 bases from V and 2 bases from J; junction bases left unmatched: 1. The CDR3 is CAWTGGPYNEQFF. The CDR3 nucleotides are TGTGCCTGGACGGGGGGGCCCTACAATGAGCAGTTCTTC.

The V gene is TRBV19, the J gene TRBJ2-7, with TRBD1 identical over 7 bases. The junction had 8 bases not matched to a gene; V was cut back by 6 bases and J by 0 bases. Germline CDR1 reads LNHDA; CDR2 reads SQIVND (reference sequence). The CDR3 has 15 residues. The CDR3 nucleotides read TGTGCCAGTAGACCCGGGGCAGGGGGCTCCTACGAGCAGTACTTC. Translation gives CASRPGAGGSYEQYF. The full variable domain, rest sourced from reference TRBV19 and TRBJ2-7, is DGGITQSPKYLFRKEGQNVTLSCEQNLNHDAMYWYRQDPGQGLRLIYYSQIVNDFQKGDIAEGYSVSREKKESFPLTVTSAQKNPTAFYLCASRPGAGGSYEQYFGPGTRLTVT.

This clonotype was detected many times. The CDR3: CASRPGGLNTEAFF. The CDR3 coding sequence is TGTGCCAGCAGGCCGGGGGGATTGAACACTGAAGCTTTCTTT. The genes are TRBV7-6 and TRBJ1-1; D is possibly TRBD1 (5 bases). CDR1 and CDR2 from the germline V gene are SGHVS and FNYEAQ. Trimming cost V 6 bases and J 0 bases, with 11 bases left between them. The CDR3 spans 14 residues.

This clonotype was found a few times. The J gene is TRBJ1-3, the V gene TRBV14, with D possibly matching TRBD1 (5 bases). Per the germline V gene, CDR1 is SGHDN and CDR2 is FVKESK. Trimming took 2 bases from V and 6 from J, leaving 14 bases between them. The CDR3 contains 15 residues. The CDR3 DNA sequence: TGTGCCAGCAGCCAACCCGGGGCTTTTGAAAACACCATATATTTT. Amino acid sequence: CASSQPGAFENTIYF.

This clonotype has ten or more counts. This chain uses TRBV7-9 with TRBJ2-2, with TRBD2 matching 11 bases. V shed 6 bases and J 5 bases; nucleotides not matched to a gene: 5. CDR3 size: 15 residues. CDR1 and CDR2 from the germline V gene are SEHNR and FQNEAQ (reference sequence). CDR3 protein: CASRLLAGATGELFF. CDR3 nucleotide sequence: TGTGCCAGCAGGTTACTAGCGGGAGCAACCGGGGAGCTGTTTTTT.

This clonotype came up many times. This rearrangement joins TRBV29-1 to TRBJ2-1; TRBD1 might be the D (6 bases). CDR3 length: 11 amino acids. The V end lost 6 bases, the J end lost 10 bases, and 13 bases lay between the germline ends. Germline loops: CDR1 SQVTM, CDR2 ANQGSEA. For the CDR3, the DNA is TGCAGCGTCGCCGGGACAAGGGAGCAGTTCTTC. It specifies CSVAGTREQFF.

The chain links TRBV6-2 or TRBV6-3 to TRBJ2-1; D gene uncertain. The CDR3 spans 14 residues. Trimming removed 4 bases from V and 5 bases from J, with 12 bases in between. CDR1 is MNHEY and CDR2 is SVGEGT in the germline V gene. The CDR3 protein is CASSLWAGDNEQFF. In nucleotides, the CDR3 is TGTGCCAGCAGTTTGTGGGCCGGCGACAATGAGCAGTTCTTC.